This T cell receptor (beta chain) was profiled in a study of shared clonotypes between healthy human individuals. The CDR3 loop spans 12 amino acids. V lost 3 bases and J lost 2, with 4 bases in between. Germline CDR1 SGDLS, CDR2 YYNGEE. The table came from immunoSEQ multiplex PCR; TCRdb's copy has only in-frame clones and leaves some out. The sample records 200,000 to 250,000 clones, 50% to 80% being singletons. The clonotype comes from a young man in good health. The sample was memory CD4+ T cells sorted from blood. This sample's subset: CD45RA-negative fraction. This chain links TRBV9 with TRBJ2-3; D gene unclear. This CDR3 reads CASSAFTDTQYF. In nucleotides, the CDR3 is TGTGCCAGCAGCGCGTTCACAGATACGCAGTATTTT.